These 5 T cell receptor beta chains were all obtained from the same sample, sequenced in a study of post-analysis software for immune sequencing data. Findings and caveats of the study: With TRBV5-6, TRBV5-1 and TRBV20-1 included, about five TRBV segments were more frequent in patients than in controls.

Their antigens remain unidentified. Unique molecular identifiers featured in each of the TCR beta cDNA libraries. Each CDR3 protein gets one entry after TCRdb re-called the PCR reads with MiXCR. Among 400,000 to 500,000 distinct CDR3 sequences listed, approximately 37% were seen once. Sequencing was done on a sample of blood. These receptors were taken from a girl aged 2-10 years with multiple sclerosis.

The chain uses TRBV10-3 and TRBJ1-2; D might be TRBD1 (5 bases). Looked up from germline, CDR1 is ENHRY and CDR2 is SYGVKD. V lost 6 bases, J lost 3 bases, and 11 bases lay in between. CDR3 length: 13 residues. Here the CDR3 DNA reads TGTGCCATCAGAGACGCGACAGACTATGGCTACACCTTC. Its protein is CAIRDATDYGYTF.

The chain has TRBV12-3 or TRBV12-4 and TRBJ2-3; TRBD2 matches at 10 bases. With 7 bases clipped from V and 6 bases from J, the junction kept 13 bases outside the gene matches. This CDR3 region has 16 residues. CDR3 DNA: TGTGCCAGCAATGATTTACTAGCGGGGCTTTTGGATACGCAGTATTTT. Its protein is CASNDLLAGLLDTQYF.

Regarding this clonotype: One base away lies a much larger clone, so this may be a sequencing read error. J is TRBJ2-1 and V is TRBV11-2; tentative D call: TRBD2 (6 bases). Germline V gene lookup returns CDR1 SGHAT and CDR2 FQNNGV. The CDR3 contains 18 residues. DNA of the CDR3: TGTGCCGGCAGCTTAACCGGACTTGGGAGGCGCCTCTACAATGAGCAGTTCTTC. Protein product: CAGSLTGLGRRLYNEQFF.

This clonotype appeared a single time. The chain employs TRBV15 and TRBJ2-3; TRBD2 agrees at 13 bases. Germline CDR1 is LNHNV and CDR2 is YYDKDF (reference sequence). The CDR3 sequence is 18 residues long. V lost 1 base to trimming and J lost 0 bases; unmatched junction nucleotides: 4. The CDR3 is CATSRGLLAGGSTDTQYF. The CDR3 nucleotides are TGTGCCACCAGCAGAGGGCTACTAGCGGGGGGGAGCACAGATACGCAGTATTTT.

The rearrangement joins TRBV5-5 to TRBJ2-1, with 7 positions matching TRBD1. CDR1 SGHKS and CDR2 YYEKEE come from the germline V gene (reference sequence). V was pared by 4 bases and J by 6 bases, with 7 bases of the junction left unmatched. The CDR3 sequence is 14 residues long. The CDR3 loop reads CASSRNRGGNEQFF. CDR3 DNA sequence: TGTGCCAGCAGCCGGAACAGGGGTGGCAATGAGCAGTTCTTC.